The clone carrying this TCR beta chain has only one observation. Trimming took off 5 bases at V and 6 bases at J, with 18 bases between the two ends. Germline V gene sequence: CDR1 LNHDA, CDR2 SQIVND (reference sequence). This CDR3 is built from 15 residues. The data are from a study of blood T cell repertoires in COVID-19. Overall study context: COVID-19 samples, acute and convalescent, were from the United States, Italy and Spain. From T cells, B-cell-depleted T cells, or PBMCs came the material, which was cDNA or gDNA.

Produced via immunoSEQ multiplex PCR; TCRdb's table is partial and in-frame only. This sample has under 250,000 clones; around 85% occur once, and the top ten carry 2% to 3%. Seattle patients were enrolled during active infection and followed longitudinally. The TCR comes from a woman between 65 and 79 years old with COVID-19, enrolled during active disease. This sequence joins TRBV19 and TRBJ2-3; D is possibly TRBD2 (7 bases). Sequencing was performed on peripheral blood. This CDR3 is CASSLRGGPLDTQYF. CDR3 sequence (DNA): TGTGCCAGTAGTCTGAGGGGGGGCCCTTTGGATACGCAGTATTTT.